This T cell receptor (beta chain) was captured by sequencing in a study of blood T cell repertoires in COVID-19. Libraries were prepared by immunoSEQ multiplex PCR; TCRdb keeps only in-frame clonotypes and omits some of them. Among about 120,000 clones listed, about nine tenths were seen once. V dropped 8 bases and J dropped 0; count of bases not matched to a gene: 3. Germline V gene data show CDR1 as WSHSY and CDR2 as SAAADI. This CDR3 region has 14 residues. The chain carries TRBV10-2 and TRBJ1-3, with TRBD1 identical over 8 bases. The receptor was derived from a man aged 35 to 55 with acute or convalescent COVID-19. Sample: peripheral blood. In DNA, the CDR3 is TGCGCCAGCCGGACAGGGATCTCTGGAAACACCATATATTTT. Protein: CASRTGISGNTIYF.